The rows below give T cell receptor beta chains drawn from one sample of a study of blood T cells in healthy people across ages. TCRdb used MiXCR to reprocess the 5' RACE reads, holding one entry per CDR3 protein. The sample consists of about 1.4 million distinct CDR3 sequences, roughly 64% of them appearing once. Source material: blood. The receptors originated from a man between 18 and 35 years old in good health. CDR3s include the opening cysteine and the closing phenylalanine or tryptophan.

len	v_gene	j_gene	CDR3aa
13	TRBV7-9	TRBJ2-1	CASSSVGTREQFF
15	TRBV20-1	-	CSAISRRGVWETQYF
13	TRBV20-1	TRBJ2-7	CSGAGASSYEQYF
16	TRBV12-3/TRBV12-4	TRBJ2-4	CASSDLGTAAKNIQYF
16	TRBV7-9	TRBJ2-3	CASSDRDRGLLMGQYF
15	TRBV20-1	TRBJ2-7	CSAPGNIGEYYEQYF
13	TRBV25-1	TRBJ2-7	CASSYRNLGEQYF
14	TRBV20-1	TRBJ1-5	CSARAGGVNQPQHF
16	TRBV7-9	TRBJ2-1	CASSTYRDLSYNEQFF
14	TRBV20-1	TRBJ2-4	CSARAGYTGSEQYF
15	TRBV20-1	TRBJ2-1	CSARDHERDNAEQFF
15	TRBV5-1	-	CASSLLQGAGETQYF
16	TRBV5-1	TRBJ2-3	CASSSDVGGGTDTQYF